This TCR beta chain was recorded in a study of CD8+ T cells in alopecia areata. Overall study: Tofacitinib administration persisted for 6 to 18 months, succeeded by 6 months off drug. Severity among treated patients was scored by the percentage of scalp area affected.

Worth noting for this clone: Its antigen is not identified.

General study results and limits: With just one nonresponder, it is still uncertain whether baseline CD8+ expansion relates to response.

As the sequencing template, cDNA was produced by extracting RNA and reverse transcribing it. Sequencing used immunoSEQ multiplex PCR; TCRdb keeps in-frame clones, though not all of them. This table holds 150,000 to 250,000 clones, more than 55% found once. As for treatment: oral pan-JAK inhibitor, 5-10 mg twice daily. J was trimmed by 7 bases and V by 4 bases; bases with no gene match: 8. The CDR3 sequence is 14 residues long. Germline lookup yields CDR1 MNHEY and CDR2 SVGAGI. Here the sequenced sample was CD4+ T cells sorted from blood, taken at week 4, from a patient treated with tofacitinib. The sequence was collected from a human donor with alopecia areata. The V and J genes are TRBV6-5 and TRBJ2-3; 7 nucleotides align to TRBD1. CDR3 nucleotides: TGTGCCAGCAGTTCACGACAGGGCGGTTATACGCAGTATTTT. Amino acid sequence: CASSSRQGGYTQYF.